Below are 4 T cell receptor beta chains sequenced from a single sample in a study of early T cells in non-severe SARS-CoV-2 infection. TCRdb redid the calling of the 5' RACE reads with MiXCR, one entry per CDR3 protein. The table has 75,000 to 80,000 distinct CDR3 sequences, around a tenth seen once. The specimen was whole blood. The receptors shown here come from an adult who was a healthcare worker with PCR-confirmed SARS-CoV-2 infection or an uninfected control (not recorded which).

The chain carries TRBV2 and TRBJ2-3, with 8 positions matching TRBD2. Trimming removed 7 bases from V and 2 bases from J; junction bases left unmatched: 5. This CDR3 is built from 14 residues. The germline CDR1 and CDR2 sequences are SNHLY and FYNNEI. DNA for the CDR3: TGTGCCAGCACGGCGGGAGGATACACAGATACGCAGTATTTT. Its translation: CASTAGGYTDTQYF.

This chain joins TRBV10-2 and TRBJ2-5; 11 nucleotides line up with TRBD1. The germline CDR1 and CDR2 sequences are WSHSY and SAAADI. V trimming: 6 bases; J trimming: 2 bases; junction bases outside the gene matches: 5. The CDR3 length is 15 residues. CDR3 residues: CASSKGTGGQETQYF. Here the CDR3 DNA reads TGCGCCAGCAGCAAAGGGACAGGGGGACAAGAGACCCAGTACTTC.

The genes are TRBV7-8 and TRBJ2-3; D remains ambiguous. There are 13 residues in the CDR3. The germline V gene encodes CDR1 SGHVS and CDR2 FQNEAQ. Trimming removed 5 bases at V and 6 bases at J, with 12 bases between. CDR3 sequence (DNA): TGTGCCAGCAGCCCCCATAGAGCGGATACGCAGTATTTT. This translates into CASSPHRADTQYF.

This clonotype has ten or more counts. The genes are TRBV3-1 and TRBJ2-5; D call uncertain. V was pared by 6 bases and J by 5 bases, with 10 bases between. Germline lookup yields CDR1 LGHDT and CDR2 YNNKEL (reference sequence). This CDR3 region has 12 residues. The CDR3 region has the DNA TGTGCCAGCAGTCCTGAAGGGGAGACCCAGTACTTC. Amino acids: CASSPEGETQYF.